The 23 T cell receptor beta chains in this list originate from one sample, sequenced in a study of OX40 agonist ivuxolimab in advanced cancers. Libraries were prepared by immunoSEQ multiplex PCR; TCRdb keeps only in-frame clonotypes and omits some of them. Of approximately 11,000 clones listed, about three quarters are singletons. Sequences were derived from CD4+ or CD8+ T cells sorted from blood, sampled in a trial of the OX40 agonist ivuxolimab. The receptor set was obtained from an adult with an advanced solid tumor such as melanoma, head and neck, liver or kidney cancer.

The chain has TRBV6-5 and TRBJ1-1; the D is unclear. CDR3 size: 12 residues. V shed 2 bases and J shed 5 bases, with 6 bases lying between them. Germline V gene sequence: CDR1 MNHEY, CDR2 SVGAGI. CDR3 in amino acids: CASSYERTEAFF. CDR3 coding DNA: TGTGCCAGCAGTTACGAGAGAACTGAAGCTTTCTTT.

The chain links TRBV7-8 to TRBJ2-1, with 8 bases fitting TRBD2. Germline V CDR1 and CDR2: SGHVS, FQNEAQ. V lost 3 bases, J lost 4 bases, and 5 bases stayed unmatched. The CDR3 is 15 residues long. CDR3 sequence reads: CASSFTGTRYNEQFF. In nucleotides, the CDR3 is TGTGCCAGCAGCTTTACCGGGACTAGATACAATGAGCAGTTCTTC.

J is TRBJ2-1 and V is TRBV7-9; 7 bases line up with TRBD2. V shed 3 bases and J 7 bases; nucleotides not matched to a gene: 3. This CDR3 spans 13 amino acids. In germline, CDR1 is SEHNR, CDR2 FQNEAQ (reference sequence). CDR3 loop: CASSFPGRNEQFF. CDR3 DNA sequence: TGTGCCAGCAGCTTTCCCGGGAGGAATGAGCAGTTCTTC.

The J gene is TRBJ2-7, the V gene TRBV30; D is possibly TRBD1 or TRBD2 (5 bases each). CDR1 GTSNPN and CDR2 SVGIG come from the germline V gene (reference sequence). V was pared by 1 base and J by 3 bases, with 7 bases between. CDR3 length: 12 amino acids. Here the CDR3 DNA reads TGTGCCTGGAGTGATGGGGGCTACGAGCAGTACTTC. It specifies CAWSDGGYEQYF. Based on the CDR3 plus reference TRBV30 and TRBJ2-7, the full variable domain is SQTIHQWPATLVQPVGSPLSLECTVEGTSNPNLYWYRQAAGRGLQLLFYSVGIGQISSEVPQNLSASRPQDRQFILSSKKLLLSDSGFYLCAWSDGGYEQYFGPGTRLTVT.

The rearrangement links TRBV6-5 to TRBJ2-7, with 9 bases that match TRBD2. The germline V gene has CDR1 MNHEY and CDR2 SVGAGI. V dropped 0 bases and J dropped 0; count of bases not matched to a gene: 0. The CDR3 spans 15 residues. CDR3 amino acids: CASSYSSGSSYEQYF. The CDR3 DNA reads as TGTGCCAGCAGTTACTCTAGCGGGAGCTCCTACGAGCAGTACTTC.

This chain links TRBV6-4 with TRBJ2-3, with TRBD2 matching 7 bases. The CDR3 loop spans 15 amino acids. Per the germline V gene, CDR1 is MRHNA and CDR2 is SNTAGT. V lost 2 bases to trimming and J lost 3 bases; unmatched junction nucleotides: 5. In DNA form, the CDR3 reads TGTGCCAGCAGTGACGGGAAAGCGGGGACAGATACGCAGTATTTT. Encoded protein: CASSDGKAGTDTQYF.

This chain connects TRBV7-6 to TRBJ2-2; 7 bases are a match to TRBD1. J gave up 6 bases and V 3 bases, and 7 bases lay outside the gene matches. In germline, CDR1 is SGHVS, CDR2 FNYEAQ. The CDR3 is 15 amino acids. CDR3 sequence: CASSLVTGIAGELFF. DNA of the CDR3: TGTGCCAGCAGCTTGGTGACAGGGATTGCCGGGGAGCTGTTTTTT.

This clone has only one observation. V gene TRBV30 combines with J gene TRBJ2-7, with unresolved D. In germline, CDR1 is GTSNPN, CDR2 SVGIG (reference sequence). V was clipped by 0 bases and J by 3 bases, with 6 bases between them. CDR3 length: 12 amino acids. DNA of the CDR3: TGTGCCTGGAGTGTAAGTTACTACGAGCAGTACTTC. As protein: CAWSVSYYEQYF.

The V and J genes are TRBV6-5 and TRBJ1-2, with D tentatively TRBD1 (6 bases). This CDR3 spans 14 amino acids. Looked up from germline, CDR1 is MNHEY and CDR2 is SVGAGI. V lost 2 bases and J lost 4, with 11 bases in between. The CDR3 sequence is CASSYGQGSYGYTF. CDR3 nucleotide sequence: TGTGCCAGCAGTTACGGGCAGGGGAGCTATGGCTACACCTTC.

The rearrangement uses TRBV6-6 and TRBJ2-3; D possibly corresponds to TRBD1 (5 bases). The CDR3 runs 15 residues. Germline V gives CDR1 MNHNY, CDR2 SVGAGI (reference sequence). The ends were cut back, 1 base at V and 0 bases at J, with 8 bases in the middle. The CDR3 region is CASSYWGPSTDTQYF. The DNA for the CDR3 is TGTGCCAGCAGTTACTGGGGCCCTAGCACAGATACGCAGTATTTT.

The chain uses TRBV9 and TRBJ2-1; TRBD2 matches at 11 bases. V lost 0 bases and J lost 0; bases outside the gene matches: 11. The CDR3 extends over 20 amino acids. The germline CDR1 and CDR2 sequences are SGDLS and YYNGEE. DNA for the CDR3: TGTGCCAGCAGCGTAGTGGCTAGCGGGAGGCCCCTTAGCTCCTACAATGAGCAGTTCTTC. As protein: CASSVVASGRPLSSYNEQFF. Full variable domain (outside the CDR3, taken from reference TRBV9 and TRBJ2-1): DSGVTQTPKHLITATGQRVTLRCSPRSGDLSVYWYQQSLDQGLQFLIQYYNGEERAKGNILERFSAQQFPDLHSELNLSSLELGDSALYFCASSVVASGRPLSSYNEQFFGPGTRLTVL.

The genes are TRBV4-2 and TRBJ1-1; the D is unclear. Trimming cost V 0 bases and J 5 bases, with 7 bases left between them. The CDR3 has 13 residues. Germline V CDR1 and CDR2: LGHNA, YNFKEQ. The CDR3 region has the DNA TGTGCCAGCAGCCAAGATAGTGGGACTGAAGCTTTCTTT. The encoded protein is CASSQDSGTEAFF.

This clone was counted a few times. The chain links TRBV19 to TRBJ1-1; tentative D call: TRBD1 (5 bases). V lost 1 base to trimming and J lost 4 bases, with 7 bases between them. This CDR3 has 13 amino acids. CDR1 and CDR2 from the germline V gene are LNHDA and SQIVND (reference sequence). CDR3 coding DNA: TGTGCCAGTAGTATAGGGGGGGGCACTGAAGCTTTCTTT. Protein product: CASSIGGGTEAFF.

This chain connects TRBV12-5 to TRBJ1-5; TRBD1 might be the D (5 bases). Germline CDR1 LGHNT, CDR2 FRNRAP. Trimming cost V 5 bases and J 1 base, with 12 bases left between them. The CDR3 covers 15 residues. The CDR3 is CASGPTWTSNQPQHF. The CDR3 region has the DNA TGTGCTAGTGGTCCTACCTGGACAAGCAATCAGCCCCAGCATTTT.

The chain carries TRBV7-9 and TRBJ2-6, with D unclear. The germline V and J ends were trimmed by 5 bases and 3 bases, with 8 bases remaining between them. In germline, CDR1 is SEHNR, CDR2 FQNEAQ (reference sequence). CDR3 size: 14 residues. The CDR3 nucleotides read TGTGCCAGCAGCCCACGGCTTGGGGCCAACGTCCTGACTTTC. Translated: CASSPRLGANVLTF.

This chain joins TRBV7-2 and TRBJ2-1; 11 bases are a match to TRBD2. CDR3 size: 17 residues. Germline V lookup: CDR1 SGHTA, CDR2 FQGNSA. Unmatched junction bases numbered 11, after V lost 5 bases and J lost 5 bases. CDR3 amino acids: CASSPKLAGAGNNEQFF. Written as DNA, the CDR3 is TGTGCCAGCAGCCCAAAACTAGCGGGGGCGGGTAACAATGAGCAGTTCTTC.

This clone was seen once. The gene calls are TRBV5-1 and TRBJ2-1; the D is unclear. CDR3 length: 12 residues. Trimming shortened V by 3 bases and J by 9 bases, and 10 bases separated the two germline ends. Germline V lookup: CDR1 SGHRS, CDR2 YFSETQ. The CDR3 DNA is TGCGCCAGCAGCTGGGCAAATAGTGAGCAGTTCTTC. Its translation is CASSWANSEQFF.

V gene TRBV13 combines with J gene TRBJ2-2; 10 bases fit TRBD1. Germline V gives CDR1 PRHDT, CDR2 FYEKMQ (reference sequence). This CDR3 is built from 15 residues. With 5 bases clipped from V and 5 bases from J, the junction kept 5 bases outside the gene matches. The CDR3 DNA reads TGTGCCAGCAGCCGACAGGGGGCTTGGACCGGGGAGCTGTTTTTT. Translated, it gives CASSRQGAWTGELFF.

The CDR3 DNA sequence: TGTGCCAGCAGCTTTGCATCCGGGACCCGCGGTTCAGATACGCAGTATTTT. As protein: CASSFASGTRGSDTQYF. The chain links TRBV7-9 to TRBJ2-3; either TRBD1 or TRBD2 may fit D (5 bases each). Trimming stripped 3 bases from V and 4 bases from J, with 20 bases between. Germline V gene sequence: CDR1 SEHNR, CDR2 FQNEAQ (reference sequence). This CDR3 contains 17 residues.

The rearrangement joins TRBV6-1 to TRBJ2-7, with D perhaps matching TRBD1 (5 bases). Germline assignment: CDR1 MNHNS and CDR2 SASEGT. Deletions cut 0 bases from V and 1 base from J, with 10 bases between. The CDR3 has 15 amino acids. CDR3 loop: CASSEAGDSSYEQYF. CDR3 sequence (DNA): TGTGCCAGCAGTGAAGCTGGAGACAGTTCCTACGAGCAGTACTTC.

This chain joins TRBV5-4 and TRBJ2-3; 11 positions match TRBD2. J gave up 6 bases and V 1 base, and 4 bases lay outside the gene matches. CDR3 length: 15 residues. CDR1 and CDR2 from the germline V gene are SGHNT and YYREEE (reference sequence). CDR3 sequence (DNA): TGTGCCAGCAGCTTGTATAGCGGGGGGGCGGATACGCAGTATTTT. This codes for CASSLYSGGADTQYF.

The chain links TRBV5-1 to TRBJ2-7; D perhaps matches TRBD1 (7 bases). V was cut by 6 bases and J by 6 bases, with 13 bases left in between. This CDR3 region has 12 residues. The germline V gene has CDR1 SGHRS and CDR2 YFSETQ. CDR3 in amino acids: CASTQGGGEQYF. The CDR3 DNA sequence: TGCGCCAGCACCCAGGGGGGCGGCGAGCAGTACTTC. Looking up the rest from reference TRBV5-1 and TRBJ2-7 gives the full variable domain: KAGVTQTPRYLIKTRGQQVTLSCSPISGHRSVSWYQQTPGQGLQFLFEYFSETQRNKGNFPGRFSGRQFSNSRSEMNVSTLELGDSALYLCASTQGGGEQYFGPGTRLTVT.

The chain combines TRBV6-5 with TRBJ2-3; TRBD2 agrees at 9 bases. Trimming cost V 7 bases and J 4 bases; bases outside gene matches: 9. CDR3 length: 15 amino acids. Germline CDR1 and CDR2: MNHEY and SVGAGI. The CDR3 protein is CASTQTWTSADTQYF. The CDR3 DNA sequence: TGTGCCAGCACCCAGACATGGACTAGCGCAGATACGCAGTATTTT.